The sequence of this T cell receptor beta chain was determined in a study of vaccination effects on CD4 cells after COVID-19. Study-level background: BNT162b2 vaccine or mRNA-1273 vaccine was given to participants in two doses.

Trimming removed 3 bases from V and 7 bases from J; junction bases left unmatched: 9. Germline V gene sequence: CDR1 SGHDT, CDR2 YYEEEE. CDR3 length: 14 residues. For this clone: Its antigen remains unidentified.

Only in-frame clones appear in the TCRdb table, and some are missing; sequencing was by immunoSEQ multiplex PCR. The repertoire holds about 21,000 clones, around 70% seen once, with approximately 25% in the top ten. ViraFEST expansion of antigen-specific CD4+ T cells with viral peptide pools preceded sequencing. With around ten days of culture completed, CD4+ T cells were isolated. In the vaccine recipients, nucleocapsid antibodies were negative and there was no prior SARS-CoV-2 infection. Cultures received IL-2 medium that replaced half the medium on days 3 and 7. This chain uses TRBV5-6 with TRBJ1-2; 7 bases are shared with TRBD1. This specimen consisted of CD4+ T cells from PBMCs cultured with HCoV-NL63 spike peptides, obtained before COVID-19 vaccination. This sequence was found in a human donor who received a COVID-19 vaccine. The CDR3: CASSSYRGIVGYTF. CDR3 DNA sequence: TGTGCCAGCAGCTCATACAGGGGAATTGTTGGCTACACCTTC.